This passage covers 25 T cell receptor beta chains from one sample sequenced in a study of neurological immune-mediated disorders. TCRdb reprocessed the 5' RACE reads via MiXCR and lists one record per CDR3 protein. The data contain roughly 24,000 distinct CDR3 sequences, around an eighth of them singletons. Sequencing used PBMCs. All receptors come from a woman aged 60 to 75 with HTLV-1-associated myelopathy (HAM/TSP).

The table lists this clonotype with a few counts. The CDR3 end shows no conserved phenylalanine or tryptophan, and so a read error is likely. V is TRBV5-1 and J is TRBJ2-2; tentative D call: TRBD1 (5 bases). CDR3 length equals 14 residues. V lost 0 bases and J lost 3, with 6 bases in between. Germline V gene data show CDR1 as SGHRS and CDR2 as YFSETQ. The chain's CDR3 is CASSLATDTGELFL. CDR3 sequence (DNA): TGCGCCAGCAGCTTGGCGACAGACACCGGGGAGCTGTTTCTT.

Ten or more counts support this clonotype. V usage is TRBV20-1 and J usage is TRBJ2-1; 10 bases are a match to TRBD1. The CDR3 has 14 amino acids. V lost 4 bases, J lost 6 bases, and 6 bases stayed unmatched. Germline CDR1 DFQATT, CDR2 SNEGSKA (reference sequence). The CDR3 sequence is CSANYDRGRNEQFF. CDR3 DNA: TGCAGTGCTAATTACGACAGGGGGCGCAATGAGCAGTTCTTC.

This clonotype was seen at least ten times. The gene calls are TRBV11-3 and TRBJ2-2; D call uncertain. The CDR3 extends over 14 amino acids. V was shortened by 3 bases and J by 4 bases, with 9 bases between the two germline ends. CDR1 and CDR2 (germline): SGHNT, YENEEA. As DNA, the CDR3 is TGTGCCAGCAGCTTTCGGGTCGGCACCGGGGAGCTGTTTTTT. Translation gives CASSFRVGTGELFF.

This clonotype was counted between two and nine times. The rearrangement uses TRBV18 and TRBJ2-1; possibly TRBD1 for D (6 bases). This CDR3 contains 13 residues. The V end lost 3 bases, the J end lost 15 bases, and 18 bases lay between the germline ends. The germline gives CDR1 KGHSH, CDR2 LQKENI. This chain's CDR3 is CASSPEDRWSRFF. The CDR3 nucleotides read TGTGCCAGCTCACCGGAAGACAGGTGGTCCCGGTTCTTC.

A few counts support this clonotype. The J gene is TRBJ2-3, the V gene TRBV20-1, with 9 bases matching TRBD1. Germline V CDR1 and CDR2: DFQATT, SNEGSKA (reference sequence). CDR3 length: 15 residues. With 6 bases clipped from V and 8 bases from J, the junction kept 15 bases outside the gene matches. Here the CDR3 reads CSAELTTGGLSTQYF. CDR3 nucleotide sequence: TGCAGTGCCGAACTAACAACAGGGGGCCTTAGTACGCAGTATTTT.

V gene TRBV20-1 combines with J gene TRBJ1-5; D is unresolved. The V gene's germline CDR1 is DFQATT and CDR2 SNEGSKA (reference sequence). The germline V and J ends were trimmed by 3 bases and 6 bases, with 12 bases remaining between them. The CDR3 runs 13 residues. CDR3 protein: CSARPAPGQPQHF. The CDR3 bases are TGCAGTGCTAGGCCAGCTCCGGGTCAGCCCCAGCATTTT.

This clonotype was seen repeatedly, ten times or more. The CDR3 nucleotides read TGTGCCAGCAGCTTAGGAGAAGCAGGGGAGAGAGGCTACACCTTC. Amino acids: CASSLGEAGERGYTF. J is TRBJ1-2 and V is TRBV11-3; tentative D call: TRBD1 (6 bases). Trimming cost V 1 base and J 8 bases, with 17 bases left between them. CDR1 is SGHNT and CDR2 is YENEEA in the germline V gene. The CDR3 has 15 amino acids.

This clonotype was detected many times. CDR3 nucleotide sequence: TGTGCCAGCAGCCAAGATCAGCGTCTGACTGGTGAGCAGTTCTTC. This gives the protein CASSQDQRLTGEQFF. The chain recombines TRBV3-1 with TRBJ2-1, with unresolved D. The CDR3 consists of 15 residues. Per germline, CDR1 LGHDT and CDR2 YNNKEL (reference sequence). Trimming took off 0 bases at V and 9 bases at J, with 15 bases between the two ends.

This clonotype was seen ten or more times. The chain couples TRBV11-3 to TRBJ1-1, with D maybe TRBD1 (5 bases). Germline V CDR1 and CDR2: SGHNT, YENEEA. Trimming took 5 bases from V and 1 from J, leaving 11 bases between them. The length of the CDR3 is 14 residues. The CDR3 reads CASSTEGPNTEAFF. CDR3 coding DNA: TGTGCCAGCAGCACGGAGGGGCCGAACACTGAAGCTTTCTTT.

This clonotype showed up many times. This chain uses TRBV10-3 with TRBJ1-1; D unclear. The germline gives CDR1 ENHRY, CDR2 SYGVKD. The CDR3 is 12 amino acids. The V and J ends lost 8 bases and 5 bases respectively, with 12 bases between them. The CDR3 sequence: CAIRGDWTEAFF. The CDR3 bases are TGTGCCATCCGCGGGGATTGGACTGAAGCTTTCTTT.

This clonotype was counted ten times or more. The rearrangement uses TRBV11-2 and TRBJ2-2, with 7 positions matching TRBD1. The germline V gene has CDR1 SGHAT and CDR2 FQNNGV. Trimming removed 5 bases from V and 4 bases from J; junction bases left unmatched: 4. The CDR3 loop spans 14 amino acids. This CDR3 is CASSPTGITGELFF. For the CDR3, the DNA is TGTGCCAGCAGCCCGACAGGGATCACCGGGGAGCTGTTTTTT.

This clonotype was counted a single time. The rearrangement joins TRBV5-1 to TRBJ1-1; no definite D call. V was clipped by 0 bases and J by 0 bases, with 6 bases between them. The CDR3 runs to 14 residues. Germline V gives CDR1 SGHRS, CDR2 YFSETQ. Here the CDR3 DNA reads TGCGCCAGCAGCTTGGACGGGGTGAACACTGAAGCTTTCTTT. The encoded protein is CASSLDGVNTEAFF.

This clonotype occurred many times. The chain is built from TRBV5-1 and TRBJ1-1, with D uncertain. This CDR3 contains 12 residues. CDR1 is SGHRS, CDR2 YFSETQ, per germline. V was pared by 0 bases and J by 4 bases, with 4 bases between. CDR3 nucleotides: TGCGCCAGCAGCTTGGGAGTCACTGAAGCTTTCTTT. It yields the protein CASSLGVTEAFF.

This clonotype was seen repeatedly, ten times or more. The rearrangement uses TRBV4-2 and TRBJ1-1; D remains ambiguous. The germline V gene has CDR1 LGHNA and CDR2 YNFKEQ. There are 15 residues in the CDR3. V lost 0 bases, J lost 4 bases, and 12 bases lay in between. CDR3 DNA: TGTGCCAGCAGCCAAGAGGAGGCCTCGGCCACTGAAGCTTTCTTT. The encoded protein is CASSQEEASATEAFF.

This clonotype is classed as medium-sized (0.01 to 0.1%). The CDR3, as DNA: TGCGCCAGCAGCTTGGGGACAGACGACTATGAGCAGTTCTTC. It yields the protein CASSLGTDDYEQFF. This rearrangement joins TRBV5-1 to TRBJ2-1, with D tentatively TRBD1 (6 bases). The CDR3 has 14 amino acids. V lost 0 bases and J 8 bases, leaving 12 bases between the germline ends. Germline CDR1 and CDR2: SGHRS and YFSETQ.

The table lists this clonotype with many counts. The CDR3: CSADYPGQNSYEQYF. Here the CDR3 DNA reads TGCAGTGCTGACTACCCGGGACAAAACTCCTACGAGCAGTACTTC. The J gene is TRBJ2-7, the V gene TRBV20-1; D is possibly TRBD1 (6 bases). This CDR3 contains 15 residues. The germline CDR1 and CDR2 sequences are DFQATT and SNEGSKA (reference sequence). V lost 5 bases, J lost 0 bases, and 17 bases lay in between.

This clonotype was recorded at least ten times. The rearrangement uses TRBV5-1 and TRBJ2-7; D not resolved. CDR1 is SGHRS and CDR2 is YFSETQ in the germline V gene. This CDR3 spans 13 amino acids. The V and J ends lost 0 bases and 7 bases respectively, with 11 bases between them. CDR3 nucleotide sequence: TGCGCCAGCAGCTTGGTTGGGTTGGAGGAGCAGTACTTC. It codes for CASSLVGLEEQYF.

This clonotype was detected ten times or more. The CDR3 DNA reads as TGTGCCACCAGCAGAGCACAGAATTATGGTCGCTACACCTTC. It codes for CATSRAQNYGRYTF. J is TRBJ1-2 and V is TRBV15; D gene unclear. Germline values: CDR1 LNHNV, CDR2 YYDKDF (reference sequence). V lost 1 base to trimming and J lost 9 bases, with 15 bases between them. This CDR3 contains 14 residues.

This clonotype was seen many times. The gene calls are TRBV7-2 and TRBJ1-1; TRBD1 matches at 8 bases. Per the germline V gene, CDR1 is SGHTA and CDR2 is FQGNSA. Unmatched junction bases numbered 4, after V lost 3 bases and J lost 4 bases. The CDR3 loop spans 14 amino acids. The CDR3 sequence is CASSLRGTGTEAFF. The DNA for the CDR3 is TGTGCCAGCAGCTTGAGGGGGACAGGCACTGAAGCTTTCTTT.

This clonotype was seen ten or more times. V usage is TRBV12-3 or TRBV12-4 and J usage is TRBJ1-2, with a tentative D call TRBD1 (5 bases). This CDR3 region has 15 residues. Trimming pared 3 bases from V and 6 bases from J, leaving 17 bases between. Here the CDR3 DNA reads TGTGCCAGCAGTTTCAGGCAGGGTGGAGTAGATGGCTACACCTTC. This sequence encodes CASSFRQGGVDGYTF.

The chain uses TRBV6-5 and TRBJ1-1; D remains unclear. The CDR3 consists of 13 residues. The V gene lost 5 bases and the J gene lost 9 bases, with 16 bases spanning the gap. Germline V gene lookup returns CDR1 MNHEY and CDR2 SVGAGI. CDR3 sequence reads: CASSMSRNNKAFF. CDR3 DNA: TGTGCCAGCAGTATGAGCAGGAACAATAAAGCTTTCTTT.

This clonotype was observed many times. The chain uses TRBV7-8 and TRBJ2-7, with D uncertain. CDR1 SGHVS and CDR2 FQNEAQ come from the germline V gene. The CDR3 totals 15 residues. V gave up 5 bases and J gave up 2 bases, with 16 bases separating them. The CDR3 loop is CASSLSRTRPYEQYF. The CDR3, as DNA: TGTGCCAGCAGCCTCAGCCGGACCCGTCCCTACGAGCAGTACTTC.

The gene calls are TRBV20-1 and TRBJ2-5; 12 bases line up with TRBD2. This CDR3 contains 14 residues. CDR1 DFQATT and CDR2 SNEGSKA come from the germline V gene (reference sequence). V gave up 2 bases and J gave up 5 bases; unmatched junction bases: 3. In nucleotides, the CDR3 is TGCAGTGCTAGACCTAGCGGGAGGGCCGAGACCCAGTACTTC. This encodes CSARPSGRAETQYF.

This clonotype was recorded many times. The chain couples TRBV9 to TRBJ2-2, with no clear D. Germline CDR1 is SGDLS and CDR2 is YYNGEE. There are 15 residues in the CDR3. The ends were cut back, 0 bases at V and 1 base at J, with 7 bases in the middle. The CDR3 sequence: CASSVVLENTGELFF. The CDR3 DNA reads as TGTGCCAGCAGCGTAGTATTGGAGAACACCGGGGAGCTGTTTTTT. Complete variable domain (other parts from reference TRBV9 and TRBJ2-2): DSGVTQTPKHLITATGQRVTLRCSPRSGDLSVYWYQQSLDQGLQFLIQYYNGEERAKGNILERFSAQQFPDLHSELNLSSLELGDSALYFCASSVVLENTGELFFGEGSRLTVL.

This clonotype was picked up many times. A junction end diverges from the germline sequence, so it may reflect a read error. The chain couples TRBV7-8 to TRBJ2-7; 10 bases agree with TRBD2. This CDR3 is 17 amino acids long. Germline assignment: CDR1 SGHVS and CDR2 FQNEAQ. The CDR3 sequence is CASNLVWSSGSLYEQYF. The CDR3 DNA reads as TGTGCCAGCAACTTAGTATGGTCTAGCGGGAGTTTGTACGAGCAGTACTTC.